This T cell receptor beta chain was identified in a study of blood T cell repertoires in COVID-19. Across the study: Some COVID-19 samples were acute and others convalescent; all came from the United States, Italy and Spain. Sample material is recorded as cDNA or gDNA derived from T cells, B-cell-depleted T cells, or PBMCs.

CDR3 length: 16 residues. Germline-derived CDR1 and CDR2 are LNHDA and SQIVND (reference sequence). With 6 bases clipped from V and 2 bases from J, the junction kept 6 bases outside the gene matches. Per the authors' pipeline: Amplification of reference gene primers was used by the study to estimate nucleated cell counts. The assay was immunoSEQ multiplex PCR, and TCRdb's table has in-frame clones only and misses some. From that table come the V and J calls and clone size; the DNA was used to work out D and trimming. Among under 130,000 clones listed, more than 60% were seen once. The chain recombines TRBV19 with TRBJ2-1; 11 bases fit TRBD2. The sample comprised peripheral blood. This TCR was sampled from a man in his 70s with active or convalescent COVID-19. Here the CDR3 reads CASRTSGIQTYNEQFF. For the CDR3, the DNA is TGTGCCAGTAGGACTAGCGGGATCCAGACCTACAATGAGCAGTTCTTC.